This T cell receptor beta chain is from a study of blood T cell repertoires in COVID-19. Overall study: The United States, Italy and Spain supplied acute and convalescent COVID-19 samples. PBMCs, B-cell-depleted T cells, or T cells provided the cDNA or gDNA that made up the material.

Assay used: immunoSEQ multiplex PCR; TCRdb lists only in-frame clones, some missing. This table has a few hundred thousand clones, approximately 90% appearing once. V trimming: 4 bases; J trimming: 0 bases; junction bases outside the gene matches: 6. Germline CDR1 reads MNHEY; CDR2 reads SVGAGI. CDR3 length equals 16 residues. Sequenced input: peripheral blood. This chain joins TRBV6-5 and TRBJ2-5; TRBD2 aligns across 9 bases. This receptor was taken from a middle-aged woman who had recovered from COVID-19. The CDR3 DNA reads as TGTGCCAGCAGTTTTAGCGGGAGCTCCCACCAAGAGACCCAGTACTTC. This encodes CASSFSGSSHQETQYF.